The text below deals with one TCR beta chain. What it binds is not known. Blood sampling took place at baseline, cycle 4 day 1, and cycle 7 day 1. The method was immunoSEQ multiplex PCR; TCRdb's version includes in-frame clones alone and lacks a portion of them. The sample has 55,000 to 70,000 clones; more than 70% are singletons. This sample stems from a study of OX40 agonist ivuxolimab in advanced cancers. Study-wide context: Under the entry rules, prior anti-PD-1, anti-PD-L1 or anti-CTLA-4 therapy was allowed, and more than 35% had some.

The germline gives CDR1 LGHNT, CDR2 FRNRAP. The V gene lost 4 bases and the J gene lost 7 bases, with 11 bases spanning the gap. The CDR3 is 13 amino acids. Notes on the study in general: On average, CD8+ T cells showed a greater number of expanded clones than CD4+.

The J gene is TRBJ2-1, the V gene TRBV12-5, with a tentative D call TRBD2 (6 bases). The TCR originated in an adult with an advanced solid tumor such as melanoma, head and neck, liver or kidney cancer. Sequences were derived from CD4+ or CD8+ T cells sorted from blood, sampled in a trial of the OX40 agonist ivuxolimab. The CDR3 sequence: CASGYAGNNEQFF. CDR3 coding DNA: TGTGCTAGTGGTTATGCGGGGAATAATGAGCAGTTCTTC.